A selection of T cell receptor beta chains follows, all from one sample in a study of vaccination and CD4 T cells after COVID-19. Their specific antigens are unknown. MiXCR, applied by TCRdb to the PCR reads, yields one record per CDR3 protein. This sample has under 5,000 distinct CDR3 sequences; 21% occur once, and the top ten carry 20% to 25%. The sample comprised CD4+ T cells from blood, cultured in vitro. All receptors come from a human donor who had recovered from COVID-19. Each CDR3 is given with its conserved first and last residue. D genes are given only for firm matches. The listing skips clone size in some rows; elsewhere it reads once, few, many or a size class.

abundance: -
d_gene: -
v_gene: TRBV27
j_gene: TRBJ2-5
CDR3nt: TGTGCCAGCAGTTCCAATCCCGGAGAGACCCAGTACTTC
CDR3aa: CASSSNPGETQYF

abundance: few
d_gene: -
v_gene: TRBV27
j_gene: TRBJ2-2
CDR3nt: TGTGCCAGCAGCCGGACTATCGGCACCGGGGAGCTGTTTTTT
CDR3aa: CASSRTIGTGELFF

abundance: -
d_gene: -
v_gene: TRBV20-1
j_gene: TRBJ2-3
CDR3nt: TGCAGTGTCCCCCCGGCAAGAAATACAGATACGCAGTATTTT
CDR3aa: CSVPPARNTDTQYF

abundance: -
d_gene: -
v_gene: TRBV30
j_gene: TRBJ2-1
CDR3nt: TGTGCCTGGAGTCATCGTTCGGGGGGCATACATGGTGAGCAGTTCTTC
CDR3aa: CAWSHRSGGIHGEQFF

abundance: medium-sized
d_gene: -
v_gene: TRBV20-1
j_gene: TRBJ1-3
CDR3nt: TGCAGTGCTAGAGAATTCGAAGGGGCTGGAAACACCATATATTTT
CDR3aa: CSAREFEGAGNTIYF

abundance: -
d_gene: -
v_gene: TRBV7-8
j_gene: TRBJ2-3
CDR3nt: TGTGCCAGCAGCATGGGGCAGGCTTTCACAGATACGCAGTATTTT
CDR3aa: CASSMGQAFTDTQYF

abundance: few
d_gene: -
v_gene: TRBV20-1
j_gene: TRBJ2-7
CDR3nt: TGCAGTGCTAGAGAGGGCCCCCTGGAAGGCGGCAAGCAGTACTTC
CDR3aa: CSAREGPLEGGKQYF

abundance: -
d_gene: -
v_gene: TRBV24-1
j_gene: TRBJ1-2
CDR3nt: TGTGCCACCTACCGTGACAGGCGGGACTATGGCTACACCTTC
CDR3aa: CATYRDRRDYGYTF

abundance: -
d_gene: TRBD1
v_gene: TRBV5-1
j_gene: TRBJ1-4
CDR3nt: TGCGCCAGCAGCCCCGGACAGGCCTACAATGAAAAACTGTTTTTT
CDR3aa: CASSPGQAYNEKLFF

abundance: -
d_gene: TRBD1
v_gene: TRBV5-1
j_gene: TRBJ2-7
CDR3nt: TGCGCCAGCAGCTTGGGGGACAGGGGTTCGGGCGAGCAGTACTTC
CDR3aa: CASSLGDRGSGEQYF

abundance: medium-sized
d_gene: -
v_gene: TRBV2
j_gene: TRBJ1-6
CDR3nt: TGTGCCAGCAGCCTAGGGGGGACATCGGTTGGTTCACCCCTCCACTTT
CDR3aa: CASSLGGTSVGSPLHF

abundance: -
d_gene: -
v_gene: TRBV27
j_gene: TRBJ2-3
CDR3nt: TGTGCCGGCTCCCGGTCTCGCGGGCTCAGCACAGATACGCAGTATTTT
CDR3aa: CAGSRSRGLSTDTQYF

abundance: medium-sized
d_gene: -
v_gene: TRBV25-1
j_gene: TRBJ2-2
CDR3nt: TGTGCCAGCGGGGTCCCCGGCCTCCGGGGCGGGGAGCTGTTTTTT
CDR3aa: CASGVPGLRGGELFF

abundance: -
d_gene: -
v_gene: TRBV12-2
j_gene: TRBJ2-7
CDR3nt: TGTGCAAGTCGCTTAGTCAGGGTTCCCCCCTACGAGCAGTACTTC
CDR3aa: CASRLVRVPPYEQYF

abundance: few
d_gene: -
v_gene: TRBV12-3/TRBV12-4
j_gene: TRBJ2-1
CDR3nt: TGTGCCAGCAGCCTGAGGTACTACAATGAGCAGTTCTTC
CDR3aa: CASSLRYYNEQFF

abundance: -
d_gene: TRBD2
v_gene: TRBV7-8
j_gene: TRBJ2-1
CDR3nt: TGTGCCAGCAGCAGGACTAGCGGGGGAAATGAGCAGTTCTTC
CDR3aa: CASSRTSGGNEQFF

abundance: -
d_gene: TRBD1
v_gene: TRBV6-1
j_gene: TRBJ1-5
CDR3nt: TGTGCCAGCAGTCGAGGGACAGGGAAGGGACAGCCCCAGCATTTT
CDR3aa: CASSRGTGKGQPQHF

abundance: few
d_gene: -
v_gene: TRBV5-1
j_gene: TRBJ2-3
CDR3nt: TGCGCCAGCACAACAGTGCCCACAGATACGCAGTATTTT
CDR3aa: CASTTVPTDTQYF

abundance: -
d_gene: -
v_gene: TRBV10-3
j_gene: TRBJ1-2
CDR3nt: TGTGCCATCAGTGAACAGGCATATGGCTACACCTTC
CDR3aa: CAISEQAYGYTF

abundance: medium-sized
d_gene: TRBD1
v_gene: TRBV20-1
j_gene: TRBJ1-6
CDR3nt: TGCAGTGCTAGACCGGGACAGGGGGAATCACCCCTCCACTTT
CDR3aa: CSARPGQGESPLHF

abundance: -
d_gene: -
v_gene: TRBV27
j_gene: TRBJ2-7
CDR3nt: TGTGCCAGCAAGGAGCAGTACTTC
CDR3aa: CASKEQYF

abundance: medium-sized
d_gene: TRBD1
v_gene: TRBV19
j_gene: TRBJ1-5
CDR3nt: TGTGCCAGTAGTATAAGGGCCAGGGGGGCCAATCAGCCCCAGCATTTT
CDR3aa: CASSIRARGANQPQHF

abundance: medium-sized
d_gene: -
v_gene: TRBV11-3
j_gene: TRBJ1-1
CDR3nt: TGTGCCAGCAGCTTAAACCCCACTGAAGCTTTCTTT
CDR3aa: CASSLNPTEAFF

abundance: medium-sized
d_gene: -
v_gene: TRBV6-1
j_gene: TRBJ1-1
CDR3nt: TGTGCCAGCACGAAAGGGGAAAAAGCTTTCTTT
CDR3aa: CASTKGEKAFF

abundance: -
d_gene: TRBD2
v_gene: TRBV5-1
j_gene: TRBJ2-3
CDR3nt: TGCGCCAGCAGCCGCCTGAGCGGGGAAGGCACAGATACGCAGTATTTT
CDR3aa: CASSRLSGEGTDTQYF

abundance: -
d_gene: -
v_gene: TRBV6-5
j_gene: TRBJ1-6
CDR3nt: TGTGCCAGCAGTTACGACCTCAAAAGAAATTCACCCCTCCACTTT
CDR3aa: CASSYDLKRNSPLHF

abundance: -
d_gene: TRBD1
v_gene: TRBV7-9
j_gene: TRBJ1-6
CDR3nt: TGTGCCAGCAGCCCAATGGGACAGGGTAATTCACCCCTCCACTTT
CDR3aa: CASSPMGQGNSPLHF

abundance: few
d_gene: -
v_gene: TRBV11-2
j_gene: TRBJ1-3
CDR3nt: TGTGCCAGCAGCCGGGGAAACACCATATATTTT
CDR3aa: CASSRGNTIYF